The 13 T cell receptor beta chains in this list originate from one sample, sequenced in a study of PD-1 blockade in classical Hodgkin lymphoma. The table came from immunoSEQ multiplex PCR; TCRdb's copy has only in-frame clones and leaves some out. The repertoire consists of tens of thousands of clones, with 94% occurring once and the leading ten covering over 2%. The time point was: newly diagnosed, previously untreated cHL patient sample. Sequencing was performed on peripheral blood mononuclear cells (PBMCs). All receptors derive from a human donor with classical Hodgkin lymphoma.

The rearrangement uses TRBV28 and TRBJ2-7; 7 nucleotides line up with TRBD2. CDR1 is MDHEN and CDR2 is SYDVKM in the germline V gene. With V trimmed by 3 bases and J by 11 bases, 10 bases remained unmatched. The CDR3 extends over 13 amino acids. CDR3 protein: CASSFPLRGEEYF. The CDR3 DNA reads as TGTGCCAGCAGTTTTCCCCTCCGGGGGGAGGAGTACTTC.

The V gene is TRBV5-1, the J gene TRBJ2-2; the D is unclear. Trimming took 4 bases from V and 5 from J, leaving 15 bases between them. The CDR3 covers 15 residues. Germline loops: CDR1 SGHRS, CDR2 YFSETQ. In DNA form, the CDR3 reads TGCGCCAGCAGCAATCCGGAACCTTCTACCGGGGAGCTGTTTTTT. Protein sequence: CASSNPEPSTGELFF.

The V call is TRBV4-1, the J call TRBJ2-5; TRBD2 aligns across 8 bases. This CDR3 has 18 residues. After removal of 4 bases from V and 4 bases from J, the junction contained 17 bases not matched to a gene. CDR1 is MGHRA, CDR2 YSYEKL, per germline. In DNA form, the CDR3 reads TGCGCCAGCAGCCCCTCGGGAGGGATGGTCTCCTTTAGAGAGACCCAGTACTTC. Its protein product is CASSPSGGMVSFRETQYF.

V gene TRBV6-1 combines with J gene TRBJ2-1; TRBD1 agrees at 11 bases. Losses at the gene ends were 1 base for V and 9 bases for J; bases not matched to a gene: 14. This CDR3 region has 18 residues. The germline CDR1 and CDR2 sequences are MNHNS and SASEGT. The CDR3 loop is CASSEGRFYGQGASEQFF. The CDR3, as DNA: TGTGCCAGCAGTGAAGGCCGCTTTTATGGACAGGGGGCTAGTGAGCAGTTCTTC.

V gene TRBV7-8 combines with J gene TRBJ2-7; TRBD2 matches at 8 bases. CDR3 size: 16 residues. CDR1 is SGHVS, CDR2 FQNEAQ, per germline. V lost 5 bases, J lost 2 bases, and 11 bases stayed unmatched. The CDR3 is CASSTGGVTNTYEQYF. The CDR3 nucleotides are TGTGCCAGCAGCACCGGGGGGGTGACTAACACCTACGAGCAGTACTTC.

V is TRBV4-2 and J is TRBJ2-5; no clear D. The germline gives CDR1 LGHNA, CDR2 YNFKEQ. V gave up 0 bases and J gave up 6 bases, with 8 bases separating them. The CDR3 contains 13 residues. The CDR3 DNA reads as TGTGCCAGCAGCCAAGATCGGCCGAAGACCCAGTACTTC. Translation: CASSQDRPKTQYF.

The chain carries TRBV2 and TRBJ2-1; D is perhaps TRBD2 (6 bases). The CDR3 loop spans 14 amino acids. The germline CDR1 and CDR2 sequences are SNHLY and FYNNEI. V was trimmed by 4 bases and J by 4 bases, leaving 11 bases between them. The CDR3 loop is CASSGGLLYNEQFF. The CDR3 DNA reads as TGTGCCAGCAGTGGGGGACTTCTTTACAATGAGCAGTTCTTC. Looking up the rest from reference TRBV2 and TRBJ2-1 gives the full variable domain: EPEVTQTPSHQVTQMGQEVILRCVPISNHLYFYWYRQILGQKVEFLVSFYNNEISEKSEIFDDQFSVERPDGSNFTLKIRSTKLEDSAMYFCASSGGLLYNEQFFGPGTRLTVL.

The chain links TRBV10-1 to TRBJ2-1; the D gene is possibly TRBD1 (5 bases). CDR1 and CDR2 from the germline V gene are WNHNN and SYGVQD (reference sequence). V was pared by 4 bases and J by 8 bases, with 21 bases between. This CDR3 is built from 16 residues. The CDR3 sequence is CASSVNLWQARDEQFF. The CDR3, as DNA: TGCGCCAGCAGTGTTAACCTATGGCAGGCCAGGGATGAGCAGTTCTTC.

The chain joins TRBV11-1 to TRBJ1-4; D gene unclear. The CDR3 covers 14 residues. The V gene lost 2 bases and the J gene lost 8 bases, with 12 bases spanning the gap. Germline lookup yields CDR1 SGHAT and CDR2 FQDESV (reference sequence). The CDR3 loop reads CASSLQSFGEKLFF. In nucleotides, the CDR3 is TGTGCCAGCAGCTTACAGTCCTTTGGGGAAAAACTGTTTTTT. Together with reference TRBV11-1 and TRBJ1-4, the CDR3 gives the full variable domain: EAEVAQSPRYKITEKSQAVAFWCDPISGHATLYWYRQILGQGPELLVQFQDESVVDDSQLPKDRFSAERLKGVDSTLKIQPAELGDSAMYLCASSLQSFGEKLFFGSGTQLSVL.

The chain couples TRBV19 to TRBJ1-4, with D possibly TRBD1 on 5 matching bases. The CDR3 is made up of 19 amino acids. The ends were cut back, 7 bases at V and 7 bases at J, with 31 bases in the middle. Germline CDR1 and CDR2: LNHDA and SQIVND (reference sequence). CDR3 nucleotide sequence: TGTGCCAGTATCCACGGGGGGAAAGAATATTCCGGGGCTCCTGAAAAACTGTTTTTT. It specifies CASIHGGKEYSGAPEKLFF.

The chain is built from TRBV11-2 and TRBJ2-5; no reliable D call. The ends were cut back, 3 bases at V and 1 base at J, with 6 bases in the middle. The CDR3 has 13 residues. Per the germline V gene, CDR1 is SGHAT and CDR2 is FQNNGV. The CDR3 sequence is CASSLSGQETQYF. The CDR3 bases are TGTGCCAGCAGCTTGAGTGGCCAAGAGACCCAGTACTTC.

This chain links TRBV7-9 with TRBJ1-1; perhaps TRBD1 as D (5 bases). The germline V gene encodes CDR1 SEHNR and CDR2 FQNEAQ (reference sequence). V lost 4 bases and J 8 bases, leaving 11 bases between the germline ends. This CDR3 has 12 residues. In nucleotides, the CDR3 is TGTGCCAGCAGCTCTGGGACCTCAGAAGCTTTCTTT. Translated: CASSSGTSEAFF.

This clone was detected only a few times. The V gene is TRBV6-5, the J gene TRBJ2-7; 9 bases line up with TRBD1. The CDR3 sequence is 16 residues long. The ends lost 2 bases at V and 1 base at J; junction bases unmatched: 6. CDR1 and CDR2 from the germline V gene are MNHEY and SVGAGI. As DNA, the CDR3 is TGTGCCAGCAGTTACCGATCCGGGACAGGGTCCTACGAGCAGTACTTC. It encodes CASSYRSGTGSYEQYF.